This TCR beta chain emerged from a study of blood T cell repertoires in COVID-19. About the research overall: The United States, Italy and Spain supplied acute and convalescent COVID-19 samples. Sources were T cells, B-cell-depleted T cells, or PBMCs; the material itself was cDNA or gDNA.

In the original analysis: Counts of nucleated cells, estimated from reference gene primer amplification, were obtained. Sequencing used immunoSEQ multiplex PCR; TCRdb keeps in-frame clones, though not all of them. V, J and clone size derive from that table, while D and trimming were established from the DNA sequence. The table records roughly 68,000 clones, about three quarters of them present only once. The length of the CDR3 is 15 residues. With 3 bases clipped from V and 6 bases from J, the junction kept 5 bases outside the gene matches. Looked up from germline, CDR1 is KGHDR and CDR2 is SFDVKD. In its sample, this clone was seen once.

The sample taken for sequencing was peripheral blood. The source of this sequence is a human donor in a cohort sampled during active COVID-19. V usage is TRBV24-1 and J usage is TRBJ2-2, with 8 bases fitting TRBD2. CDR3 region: CATSDPRGGSGELFF. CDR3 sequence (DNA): TGTGCCACCAGTGATCCTCGGGGGGGATCCGGGGAGCTGTTTTTT.